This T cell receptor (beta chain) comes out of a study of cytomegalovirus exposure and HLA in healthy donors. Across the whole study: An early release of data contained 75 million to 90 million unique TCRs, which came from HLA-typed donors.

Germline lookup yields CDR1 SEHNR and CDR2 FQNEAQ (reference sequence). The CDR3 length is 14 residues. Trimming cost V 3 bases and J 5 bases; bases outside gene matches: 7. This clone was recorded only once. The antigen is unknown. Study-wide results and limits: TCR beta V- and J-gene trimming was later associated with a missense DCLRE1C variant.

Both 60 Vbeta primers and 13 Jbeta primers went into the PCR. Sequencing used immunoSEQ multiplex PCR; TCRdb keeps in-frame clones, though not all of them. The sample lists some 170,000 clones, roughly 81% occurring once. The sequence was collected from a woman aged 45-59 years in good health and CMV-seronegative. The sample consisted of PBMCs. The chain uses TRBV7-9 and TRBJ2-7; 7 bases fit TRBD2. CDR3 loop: CASSFLGGVDEQYF. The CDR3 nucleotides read TGTGCCAGCAGCTTTTTGGGGGGGGTCGACGAGCAGTACTTC. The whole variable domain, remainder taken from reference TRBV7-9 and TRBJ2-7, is DTGVSQNPRHKITKRGQNVTFRCDPISEHNRLYWYRQTLGQGPEFLTYFQNEAQLEKSRLLSDRFSAERPKGSFSTLEIQRTEQGDSAMYLCASSFLGGVDEQYFGPGTRLTVT.